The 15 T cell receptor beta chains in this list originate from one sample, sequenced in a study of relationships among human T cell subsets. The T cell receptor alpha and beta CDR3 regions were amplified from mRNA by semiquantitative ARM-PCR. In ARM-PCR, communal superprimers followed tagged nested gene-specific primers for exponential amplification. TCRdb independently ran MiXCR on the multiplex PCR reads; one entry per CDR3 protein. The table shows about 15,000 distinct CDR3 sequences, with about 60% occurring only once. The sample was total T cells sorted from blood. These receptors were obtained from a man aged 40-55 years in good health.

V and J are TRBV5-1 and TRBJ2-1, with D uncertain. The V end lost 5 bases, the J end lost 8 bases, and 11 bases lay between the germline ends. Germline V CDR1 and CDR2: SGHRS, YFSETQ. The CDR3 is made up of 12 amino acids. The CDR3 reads CASSRPDDEQFF. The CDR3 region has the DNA TGCGCCAGCAGTAGGCCGGACGATGAGCAGTTCTTC.

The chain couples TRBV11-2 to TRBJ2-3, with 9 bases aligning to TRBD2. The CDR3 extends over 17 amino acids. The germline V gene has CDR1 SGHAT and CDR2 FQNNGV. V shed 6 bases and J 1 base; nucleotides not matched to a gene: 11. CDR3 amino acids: CASSSGSAGGRTDTQYF. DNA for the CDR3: TGTGCCAGCAGTTCAGGCTCGGCGGGAGGGCGCACAGATACGCAGTATTTT.

The CDR3 DNA is TGTGCCAGCAGCTTAAGTCAGGGTCCCTCACCCCTCCACTTT. Amino acid sequence: CASSLSQGPSPLHF. The chain employs TRBV11-2 and TRBJ1-6; D is perhaps TRBD1 (5 bases). V gave up 2 bases and J gave up 10 bases, with 12 bases separating them. Germline V CDR1 and CDR2: SGHAT, FQNNGV. CDR3 length: 14 amino acids.

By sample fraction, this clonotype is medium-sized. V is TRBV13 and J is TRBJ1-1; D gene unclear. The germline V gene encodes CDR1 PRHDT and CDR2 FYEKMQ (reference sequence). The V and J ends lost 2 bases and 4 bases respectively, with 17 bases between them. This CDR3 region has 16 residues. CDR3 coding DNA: TGTGCCAGCAGCTTACCCGACGACGACGGAAGCACTGAAGCTTTCTTT. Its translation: CASSLPDDDGSTEAFF.

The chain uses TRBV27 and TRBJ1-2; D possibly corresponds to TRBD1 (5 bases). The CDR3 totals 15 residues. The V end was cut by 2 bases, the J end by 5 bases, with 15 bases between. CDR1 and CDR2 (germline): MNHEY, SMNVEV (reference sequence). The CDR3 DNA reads TGTGCCAGCAGTTTAAAACCCGGGGCCGAATATGGCTACACCTTC. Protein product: CASSLKPGAEYGYTF.

The CDR3: CASRGRTARDQPQHF. DNA for the CDR3: TGTGCCAGCAGGGGGAGGACAGCCAGGGATCAGCCCCAGCATTTT. V gene TRBV6-6 combines with J gene TRBJ1-5; weak D call: TRBD1 (6 bases). V lost 6 bases to trimming and J lost 5 bases, with 17 bases between them. The CDR3 extends over 15 amino acids. The germline gives CDR1 MNHNY, CDR2 SVGAGI (reference sequence).

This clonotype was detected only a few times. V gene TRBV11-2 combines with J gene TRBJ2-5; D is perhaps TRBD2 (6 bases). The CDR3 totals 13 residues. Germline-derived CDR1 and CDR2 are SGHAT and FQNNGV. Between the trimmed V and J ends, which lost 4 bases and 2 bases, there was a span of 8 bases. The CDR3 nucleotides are TGTGCCAGCAGCTCGGGACTTCAAGAGACCCAGTACTTC. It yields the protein CASSSGLQETQYF.

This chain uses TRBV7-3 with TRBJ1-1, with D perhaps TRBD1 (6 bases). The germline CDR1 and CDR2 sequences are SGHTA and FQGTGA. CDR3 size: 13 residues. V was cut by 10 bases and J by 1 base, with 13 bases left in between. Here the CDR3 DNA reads TGTGCCACCTCTACAGGGCCGAACACTGAAGCTTTCTTT. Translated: CATSTGPNTEAFF.

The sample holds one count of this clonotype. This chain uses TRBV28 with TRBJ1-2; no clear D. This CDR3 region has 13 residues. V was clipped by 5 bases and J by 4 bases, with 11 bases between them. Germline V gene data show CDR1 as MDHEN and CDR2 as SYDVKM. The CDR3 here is CASSQRGFYGYTF. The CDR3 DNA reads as TGTGCCAGCAGTCAACGGGGTTTCTATGGCTACACCTTC.

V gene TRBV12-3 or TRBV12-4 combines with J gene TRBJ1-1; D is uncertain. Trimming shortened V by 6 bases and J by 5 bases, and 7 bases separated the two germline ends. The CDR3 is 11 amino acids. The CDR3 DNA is TGTGCCAGCAGCAGAGGTACTGAAGCTTTCTTT. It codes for CASSRGTEAFF.

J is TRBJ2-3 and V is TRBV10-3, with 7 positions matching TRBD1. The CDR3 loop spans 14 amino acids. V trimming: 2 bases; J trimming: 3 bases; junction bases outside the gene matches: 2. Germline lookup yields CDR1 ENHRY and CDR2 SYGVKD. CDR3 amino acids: CAISETGVTDTQYF. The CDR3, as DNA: TGTGCCATCAGTGAGACAGGGGTGACAGATACGCAGTATTTT.

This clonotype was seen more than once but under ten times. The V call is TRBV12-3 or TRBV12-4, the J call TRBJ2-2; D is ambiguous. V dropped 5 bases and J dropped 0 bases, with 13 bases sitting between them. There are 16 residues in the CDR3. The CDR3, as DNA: TGTGCCAGCAGTGCGCTAAAAATCGCGAACACCGGGGAGCTGTTTTTT. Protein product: CASSALKIANTGELFF.

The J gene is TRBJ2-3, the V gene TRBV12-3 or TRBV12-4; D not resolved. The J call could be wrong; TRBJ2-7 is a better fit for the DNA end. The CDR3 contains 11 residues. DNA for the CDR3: TGTGCCAGCAGGCTCTTGAACGAGCAGTACTTC. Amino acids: CASRLLNEQYF.

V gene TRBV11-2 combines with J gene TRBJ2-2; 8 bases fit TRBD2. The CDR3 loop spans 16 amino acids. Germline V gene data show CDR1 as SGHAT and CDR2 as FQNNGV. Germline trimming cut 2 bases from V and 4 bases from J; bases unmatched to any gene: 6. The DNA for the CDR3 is TGTGCCAGCAGCTTAAATCTAGCGGGCCTCACCGGGGAGCTGTTTTTT. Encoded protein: CASSLNLAGLTGELFF.

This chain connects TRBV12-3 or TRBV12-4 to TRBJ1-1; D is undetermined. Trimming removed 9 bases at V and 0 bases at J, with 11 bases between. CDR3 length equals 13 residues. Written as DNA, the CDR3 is TGTGCCAGTACGGTCGACATGAACACTGAAGCTTTCTTT. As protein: CASTVDMNTEAFF.